A selection of T cell receptor beta chains follows, all from one sample in a study of shared clonotypes between healthy human individuals. The data were produced by immunoSEQ multiplex PCR, yet TCRdb's version contains in-frame clones alone and is incomplete. The sample lists about 1.5 million clones, 95% to 99% occurring once. Sequences were obtained from naive CD4+ T cells sorted from blood. Every receptor here comes from a man aged 25-40 years in good health. The CDR3 runs from the conserved cysteine through the conserved F or W. D genes are given only for firm matches. Clone size is shown for a subset of rows, as once, few, many or a class of expanded clone.

clone_size: -
j_call: TRBJ1-5
d_call: -
v_call: TRBV4-1
cdr3_nt: TGCGCCAGCAGCCAGGGGTTCGGCAATCAGCCCCAGCATTTT
cdr3_aa: CASSQGFGNQPQHF

clone_size: -
j_call: TRBJ2-7
d_call: TRBD2
v_call: TRBV18
cdr3_nt: TGTGCCAGCTCACGTCCGGGACTAGAAGCCTACGAGCAGTACTTC
cdr3_aa: CASSRPGLEAYEQYF

clone_size: -
j_call: TRBJ1-5
d_call: -
v_call: TRBV19
cdr3_nt: TGTGCCAGTAGTATCATGCGGGGGCCCAATCAGCCCCAGCATTTT
cdr3_aa: CASSIMRGPNQPQHF

clone_size: -
j_call: TRBJ2-2
d_call: -
v_call: TRBV10-2
cdr3_nt: TGCGCCAGCAGTTCCCTCCCCCCCGGTAACACCGGGGAGCTGTTTTTT
cdr3_aa: CASSSLPPGNTGELFF

clone_size: -
j_call: TRBJ2-3
d_call: -
v_call: TRBV6-5
cdr3_nt: TGTGCCAGCAGTTACTTCCCCGGGAGTGGCACAGATACGCAGTATTTT
cdr3_aa: CASSYFPGSGTDTQYF

clone_size: -
j_call: TRBJ1-5
d_call: -
v_call: TRBV30
cdr3_nt: TGTGCCTGGAGTGTGTGGGGGGGCAATCAGCCCCAGCATTTT
cdr3_aa: CAWSVWGGNQPQHF

clone_size: -
j_call: TRBJ1-5
d_call: -
v_call: TRBV10-3
cdr3_nt: TGTGCCATCAGTGAATCGACAGGAGCTAGCAATCAGCCCCAGCATTTT
cdr3_aa: CAISESTGASNQPQHF

clone_size: -
j_call: TRBJ2-3
d_call: -
v_call: TRBV19
cdr3_nt: TGTGCCAGTACCCCGGACCCCGGGGGATCGCAGTATTTT
cdr3_aa: CASTPDPGGSQYF

clone_size: -
j_call: TRBJ2-3
d_call: TRBD2
v_call: TRBV11-2
cdr3_nt: TGTGCCAGCAGCCCCTTCGATTGGACTAGCGGGTACACAGATACGCAGTATTTT
cdr3_aa: CASSPFDWTSGYTDTQYF

clone_size: -
j_call: TRBJ2-3
d_call: -
v_call: TRBV5-1
cdr3_nt: TGCGCCAGCAGCTTGGTAGGAGGGACCGACGATACGCAGTATTTT
cdr3_aa: CASSLVGGTDDTQYF

clone_size: -
j_call: TRBJ2-3
d_call: TRBD2
v_call: TRBV10-1
cdr3_nt: TGCGCCAGCAGTGACCCCGACAGTAAAGGGACTAGCGGGTCATCAGATACGCAGTATTTT
cdr3_aa: CASSDPDSKGTSGSSDTQYF

clone_size: -
j_call: TRBJ2-2
d_call: -
v_call: TRBV7-3
cdr3_nt: TGTGCCAGCAGCTTCCTCGGGACCGGGGAGCTGTTTTTT
cdr3_aa: CASSFLGTGELFF

clone_size: once
j_call: TRBJ1-1
d_call: -
v_call: TRBV9
cdr3_nt: TGTGCCAGCAGCGCCAGGCCGGAGGGTGAAGCTTTCTTT
cdr3_aa: CASSARPEGEAFF

clone_size: -
j_call: TRBJ2-3
d_call: -
v_call: TRBV28
cdr3_nt: TGTGCCAGCAGTTTATCCACCCCAGCAGATACGCAGTATTTT
cdr3_aa: CASSLSTPADTQYF

clone_size: -
j_call: TRBJ2-3
d_call: TRBD1
v_call: TRBV5-5
cdr3_nt: TGTGCCAGCAGCGACGGGACAGTCCGAAGCGCAGATACGCAGTATTTT
cdr3_aa: CASSDGTVRSADTQYF

clone_size: -
j_call: TRBJ2-1
d_call: TRBD2
v_call: TRBV7-9
cdr3_nt: TGTGCCAGCAGCGGGTGGGGAGGGGACAATGAGCAGTTCTTC
cdr3_aa: CASSGWGGDNEQFF

clone_size: -
j_call: TRBJ2-5
d_call: -
v_call: TRBV21-1
cdr3_nt: TGTGCCAGCACCCCCCCAACTAGCGGGAGGGGGGAGACCCAGTACTTC
cdr3_aa: CASTPPTSGRGETQYF

clone_size: -
j_call: TRBJ2-2
d_call: TRBD1
v_call: TRBV19
cdr3_nt: TGTGCCAGTAGCTCCACCCGCCGGGACAGGGGATGGACCGGGGAGCTGTTTTTT
cdr3_aa: CASSSTRRDRGWTGELFF

clone_size: -
j_call: TRBJ2-3
d_call: -
v_call: TRBV9
cdr3_nt: TGTGCCAGCAGCGTAGAGGGAGATACAGATACGCAGTATTTT
cdr3_aa: CASSVEGDTDTQYF

clone_size: -
j_call: TRBJ2-7
d_call: TRBD2
v_call: TRBV9
cdr3_nt: TGTGCCAGCAGCGTCGGACTAGCGGTTAACTACGAGCAGTACTTC
cdr3_aa: CASSVGLAVNYEQYF

clone_size: -
j_call: TRBJ1-2
d_call: TRBD1
v_call: TRBV9
cdr3_nt: TGTGCCAGCAGCGTAGCTCGCGGGACAGGGACGTACCATGGCTACACCTTC
cdr3_aa: CASSVARGTGTYHGYTF

clone_size: -
j_call: TRBJ1-1
d_call: -
v_call: TRBV11-2
cdr3_nt: TGTGCCAGCAGCTTAGTGACGGCCGGGGTGCATACTGAAGCTTTCTTT
cdr3_aa: CASSLVTAGVHTEAFF

clone_size: -
j_call: TRBJ2-5
d_call: -
v_call: TRBV7-2
cdr3_nt: TGTGCCAGCAGCGCCCTGGGGGGTTCGGAGACCCAGTACTTC
cdr3_aa: CASSALGGSETQYF

clone_size: -
j_call: TRBJ2-1
d_call: TRBD2
v_call: TRBV28
cdr3_nt: TGTGCCAGCAGTAAAGGACTAGCGGACAATGAGCAGTTCTTC
cdr3_aa: CASSKGLADNEQFF

clone_size: -
j_call: TRBJ2-2
d_call: -
v_call: TRBV5-1
cdr3_nt: TGCGCCAGCAGCCCAGGGACAAACACCGGGGAGCTGTTTTTT
cdr3_aa: CASSPGTNTGELFF

clone_size: -
j_call: TRBJ2-2
d_call: -
v_call: TRBV2
cdr3_nt: TGTGCCAGCAAAGGGGGGAACACCGGGGAGCTGTTTTTT
cdr3_aa: CASKGGNTGELFF

clone_size: -
j_call: TRBJ1-5
d_call: TRBD1
v_call: TRBV15
cdr3_nt: TGTGCCACCAGCAGAGCGACAGGGGTCGGCAATCAGCCCCAGCATTTT
cdr3_aa: CATSRATGVGNQPQHF

clone_size: -
j_call: TRBJ2-1
d_call: TRBD2
v_call: TRBV10-3
cdr3_nt: TGTGCCATCAGTGAGTCTTTTGGAGGTGGGAGCGGGAGGTACAATGAGCAGTTCTTC
cdr3_aa: CAISESFGGGSGRYNEQFF

clone_size: -
j_call: TRBJ2-3
d_call: TRBD2
v_call: TRBV6-4
cdr3_nt: TGTGCCAGCAGTGATCCCCCTAGCGGGTTCACAGATACGCAGTATTTT
cdr3_aa: CASSDPPSGFTDTQYF

clone_size: -
j_call: TRBJ1-2
d_call: -
v_call: TRBV7-9
cdr3_nt: TGTGCCAGCAGCTTCCCGGAGGGATCCTATGGCTACACCTTC
cdr3_aa: CASSFPEGSYGYTF

clone_size: -
j_call: TRBJ2-3
d_call: -
v_call: TRBV27
cdr3_nt: TGTGCCAGCAGTCCCCTTACGGATACAGATACGCAGTATTTT
cdr3_aa: CASSPLTDTDTQYF

clone_size: -
j_call: TRBJ2-7
d_call: TRBD2
v_call: TRBV4-3
cdr3_nt: TGCGCCAGCAGCCAAGTAGGGACTAGCGTTTACGAGCAGTACTTC
cdr3_aa: CASSQVGTSVYEQYF

clone_size: -
j_call: TRBJ2-3
d_call: -
v_call: TRBV19
cdr3_nt: TGTGCCAGTAGTATATCAGGGATTTACACAGATACGCAGTATTTT
cdr3_aa: CASSISGIYTDTQYF

clone_size: few
j_call: TRBJ1-5
d_call: TRBD1
v_call: TRBV6-1
cdr3_nt: TGTGCCAGCAGTGCGGACAGGAGCAAGCCTGGGATGCCCCAGCATTTT
cdr3_aa: CASSADRSKPGMPQHF

clone_size: -
j_call: TRBJ2-1
d_call: TRBD2
v_call: TRBV7-2
cdr3_nt: TGTGCCAGCAGCTTAGCCAGCGGGAGGGCCGGTACCTACAATGAGCAGTTCTTC
cdr3_aa: CASSLASGRAGTYNEQFF

clone_size: -
j_call: TRBJ2-2
d_call: -
v_call: TRBV2
cdr3_nt: TGTGCCACCCGAGGGGGGCTTACCGGGGAGCTGTTTTTT
cdr3_aa: CATRGGLTGELFF

clone_size: -
j_call: TRBJ2-3
d_call: TRBD2
v_call: TRBV14
cdr3_nt: TGTGCCAGCAGCCGGACCGGGACTAGCGGCTTCACAGATACGCAGTATTTT
cdr3_aa: CASSRTGTSGFTDTQYF

clone_size: -
j_call: TRBJ2-1
d_call: -
v_call: TRBV18
cdr3_nt: TGTGCCAGCTCACCCCAAGTTTCAGGGAGGAATGAGCAGTTCTTC
cdr3_aa: CASSPQVSGRNEQFF

clone_size: -
j_call: TRBJ2-3
d_call: -
v_call: TRBV29-1
cdr3_nt: TGCAGCGTCGGAGAGACAGATACGCAGTATTTT
cdr3_aa: CSVGETDTQYF

clone_size: -
j_call: TRBJ2-7
d_call: TRBD1
v_call: TRBV19
cdr3_nt: TGTGCCAGTAGTGACCGGACAGGGGGAACCTACGAGCAGTACTTC
cdr3_aa: CASSDRTGGTYEQYF

clone_size: -
j_call: TRBJ2-3
d_call: -
v_call: TRBV15
cdr3_nt: TGTGCCACCAGCAGAGAAGTACCCCCGAGCACAGATACGCAGTATTTT
cdr3_aa: CATSREVPPSTDTQYF

clone_size: -
j_call: TRBJ2-1
d_call: -
v_call: TRBV7-2
cdr3_nt: TGTGCCAGCAGCATAAATGAGCAGTTCTTC
cdr3_aa: CASSINEQFF

clone_size: -
j_call: TRBJ2-7
d_call: -
v_call: TRBV6-1
cdr3_nt: TGTGCCAGCAGTGATATGTTGATCCCCTTTGAGCAGTACTTC
cdr3_aa: CASSDMLIPFEQYF

clone_size: -
j_call: TRBJ2-2
d_call: TRBD2
v_call: TRBV14
cdr3_nt: TGTGCCAGCAGCATACTAGCGGGAGTGGACGCCGGGGAGCTGTTTTTT
cdr3_aa: CASSILAGVDAGELFF

clone_size: once
j_call: TRBJ2-5
d_call: TRBD2
v_call: TRBV9
cdr3_nt: TGTGCCAGCAGCGTGACTAGCTACCAGACCCAGTACTTC
cdr3_aa: CASSVTSYQTQYF

clone_size: -
j_call: TRBJ2-1
d_call: TRBD2
v_call: TRBV28
cdr3_nt: TGTGCCAGCGGACTGCCGGGACTAGCGGGGTACAATGAGCAGTTCTTC
cdr3_aa: CASGLPGLAGYNEQFF

clone_size: once
j_call: TRBJ1-1
d_call: TRBD1
v_call: TRBV29-1
cdr3_nt: TGCAGCGTTTTTCGGATTTCAGGGGGAGATGAGACTGAAGCTTTCTTT
cdr3_aa: CSVFRISGGDETEAFF

clone_size: -
j_call: TRBJ2-1
d_call: TRBD2
v_call: TRBV5-4
cdr3_nt: TGTGCCAGCAGCCCGGGACTAGCGGGAGGGTATGAGCAGTTCTTC
cdr3_aa: CASSPGLAGGYEQFF

clone_size: -
j_call: TRBJ2-7
d_call: -
v_call: TRBV15
cdr3_nt: TGTGCCACCAGCAGTGGCAGAAGAAGCTCCTACGAGCAGTACTTC
cdr3_aa: CATSSGRRSSYEQYF

clone_size: once
j_call: TRBJ2-3
d_call: -
v_call: TRBV29-1
cdr3_nt: TGCAGCGGAGGGGGTAGCGCAGATACGCAGTATTTT
cdr3_aa: CSGGGSADTQYF

clone_size: -
j_call: TRBJ2-3
d_call: -
v_call: TRBV13
cdr3_nt: TGTGCCAGCAGCATCGGGGTGGCTCCTAATACGCAGTATTTT
cdr3_aa: CASSIGVAPNTQYF

clone_size: -
j_call: TRBJ2-2
d_call: -
v_call: TRBV5-6
cdr3_nt: TGTGCCAGCAGCTCCGCAACGGCGGGCCACGGGGAGCTGTTTTTT
cdr3_aa: CASSSATAGHGELFF

clone_size: -
j_call: TRBJ2-5
d_call: TRBD2
v_call: TRBV10-1
cdr3_nt: TGCGCCAGCAGTGAGGTTAGCGGGAGGGGAGAGACCCAGTACTTC
cdr3_aa: CASSEVSGRGETQYF

clone_size: -
j_call: TRBJ2-3
d_call: -
v_call: TRBV10-3
cdr3_nt: TGTGCCATCAGAGCTAGCGTTGATACGCAGTATTTT
cdr3_aa: CAIRASVDTQYF

clone_size: -
j_call: TRBJ2-6
d_call: -
v_call: TRBV28
cdr3_nt: TGTGCCAGCAGTTTAACAGACAGAATCTCTGGGGCCAACGTCCTGACTTTC
cdr3_aa: CASSLTDRISGANVLTF

clone_size: -
j_call: TRBJ2-3
d_call: TRBD2
v_call: TRBV27
cdr3_nt: TGTGCCAGCAGTCCGGGACTAGCGGGAGATACGCAGTATTTT
cdr3_aa: CASSPGLAGDTQYF

clone_size: once
j_call: TRBJ1-1
d_call: TRBD1
v_call: TRBV5-1
cdr3_nt: TGCGCCAGCAGCTTGATAGGACAGGGGTTCACTGAAGCTTTCTTT
cdr3_aa: CASSLIGQGFTEAFF